Listed below are T cell receptor beta chains from one sample, sequenced in a study of human thymus T cells. Measured with immunoSEQ multiplex PCR; TCRdb has only the in-frame clones, and not every one. Of tens of thousands of clones listed, around 96% are singletons. The specimen sequenced was thymus tissue. The receptors come from a boy under three years old with a congenital heart defect but otherwise immunologically healthy. CDR3s include the opening cysteine and the closing phenylalanine or tryptophan. Fields, in order: clone size, D gene, V gene, J gene, CDR3 DNA, CDR3 protein. A D gene is named only where the DNA matches it firmly. Clone size is given for some rows only: seen once, a few or many times, or a class if the clone is expanded.

-	TRBD2	TRBV6-5	TRBJ2-7	TGTGCCAGCAGCCAGCTAGCGGGAGGTGCGTACGAGCAGTACTTC	CASSQLAGGAYEQYF
once	TRBD2	TRBV7-2	TRBJ2-1	TGTGCCAGCAGCTTACCTAGCGGGGTGCTGCCAAATGAGCAGTTCTTC	CASSLPSGVLPNEQFF
once	-	TRBV5-6	TRBJ2-4	TGTGCCAGCAGCAAGAACAGGGACTGGGCCAAAAACATTCAGTACTTC	CASSKNRDWAKNIQYF
-	-	TRBV2	TRBJ2-5	TGTGCCAGCAGGGGGGGCCGCAGAATTAACGGGTACTTC	CASRGGRRINGYF
-	-	TRBV6-5	TRBJ2-1	TGTGCCAGCAGTTACCTTAGCACAGTTTACAATGAGCAGTTCTTC	CASSYLSTVYNEQFF
-	TRBD2	TRBV4-2	TRBJ2-3	TGTGCCAGCAGCCAAGTATCACTAGCGGGGGGCACAGATACGCAGTATTTT	CASSQVSLAGGTDTQYF
-	TRBD2	TRBV27	TRBJ2-3	TGTGCCAGCAGTTTAACTGGACTAGCGGGAGTTGGGGGAGATACGCAGTATTTT	CASSLTGLAGVGGDTQYF
-	TRBD1	TRBV6-1	TRBJ1-5	TGTGCCAGCAGTGGGACAGGGGGGCTGTCTCATGGCAATCAGCCCCAGCATTTT	CASSGTGGLSHGNQPQHF
-	-	TRBV14	TRBJ1-1	TGTGCCAGCAGCCAAGAAAACCAGGACAACGCCACTGAAGCTTTCTTT	CASSQENQDNATEAFF
-	TRBD2	TRBV9	TRBJ2-7	TGTGCCAGCAGCGTAGGGTATAGCGGGATAAGGTGGGTAGACGAGCAGTACTTC	CASSVGYSGIRWVDEQYF
-	-	TRBV7-9	TRBJ2-7	TGTGCCAGCAGCTTACATAGGTCGCTTGGGGAGCAGTACTTC	CASSLHRSLGEQYF
-	TRBD1	TRBV4-2	TRBJ1-2	TGTGCCAGCAGCCAGGGAGGGCAGGGGGGAACAGGTGGCTACACCTTC	CASSQGGQGGTGGYTF
once	-	TRBV30	TRBJ1-1	TGTGCCTGGAGTGTAAAGGGGAACACTGAAGCTTTCTTT	CAWSVKGNTEAFF
-	TRBD2	TRBV4-2	TRBJ2-1	TGTGCCAGCAGCCAAGATTTCGACACCCAAGCGGGGAGCTACAATGAGCAGTTCTTC	CASSQDFDTQAGSYNEQFF
-	TRBD2	TRBV4-1	TRBJ2-1	TGCGCCAGCAGCCTTAGCGGGGGGGCCGTAGATGAGCAGTTCTTC	CASSLSGGAVDEQFF
once	-	TRBV27	TRBJ2-5	TGTGCCAGCAGTTTAGGGAAGGGGTCAGAGACCCAGTACTTC	CASSLGKGSETQYF
-	-	TRBV25-1	TRBJ2-2	TGTGCCAGCAGCAGCCAGGGGAATAGCACCGGGGAGCTGTTTTTT	CASSSQGNSTGELFF
-	-	TRBV11-3	TRBJ1-1	TGTGCCAGCAGCTGTGACAGGCCGGAGCGCACTGAAGCTTTCTTT	CASSCDRPERTEAFF
-	TRBD2	TRBV10-3	TRBJ2-3	TGTGCCATCAGAGGCGGGGGGGCCACCGCAGATACGCAGTATTTT	CAIRGGGATADTQYF
-	TRBD2	TRBV6-5	TRBJ2-5	TGTGCCAGCAGTTACAGGACTAGCGGTGGCCAAGAGACCCAGTACTTC	CASSYRTSGGQETQYF
-	-	TRBV6-5	TRBJ2-1	TGTGCCAGCAGTGGCAGCTATGAGCAGTTCTTC	CASSGSYEQFF
once	-	TRBV6-1	TRBJ2-5	TGTGCCAGCAGTCTACTAGGGGGGGAAGAGACCCAGTACTTC	CASSLLGGEETQYF
-	TRBD2	TRBV5-1	TRBJ2-2	TGCGCCAGCAGCTATCCGGGACTAGCGGGGACCGGGGAGCTGTTTTTT	CASSYPGLAGTGELFF
-	-	TRBV14	TRBJ2-5	TGTGCCAGCAGCCAAGGGGACCCGTCCGGACCAGAGACCCAGTACTTC	CASSQGDPSGPETQYF
-	-	TRBV5-1	TRBJ2-7	TGCGCCAGCAGCTTGGCGGGACCTCTCTACGAGCAGTACTTC	CASSLAGPLYEQYF
few	-	TRBV19	TRBJ2-3	TGTGCCAGTAGTGGGGGACCCCCCGGCACAGATACGCAGTATTTT	CASSGGPPGTDTQYF
-	-	TRBV7-2	TRBJ1-2	TGTGCCAGCAGCCCTCAGGGGCCTGGGGGCTACACCTTC	CASSPQGPGGYTF
-	-	TRBV7-2	TRBJ2-7	TGTGCCAGCAGCTTAGCTCCAGGCGGGGAGCAGTACTTC	CASSLAPGGEQYF
-	-	TRBV6-1	TRBJ1-5	TGTGCCAGCAGTGAAGCAGTGGGGACATTCGGGCCGAATCAGCCCCAGCATTTT	CASSEAVGTFGPNQPQHF
-	-	TRBV27	TRBJ2-3	TGTGCCAGCAGTTCCGAGGACGACACAGATACGCAGTATTTT	CASSSEDDTDTQYF
-	TRBD2	TRBV5-1	TRBJ2-7	TGCGCCAGCAGCTTGGCGGCTAGCGGAAGGAGCTCCTACGAGCAGTACTTC	CASSLAASGRSSYEQYF
once	-	TRBV2	TRBJ2-3	TGTGCCAGCAGTGTGGTGTCGAGCACAGATACGCAGTATTTT	CASSVVSSTDTQYF
-	TRBD1	TRBV2	TRBJ2-1	TGTGCCAGCAGTCCTTACAGGGGGAGCTCCTACAATGAGCAGTTCTTC	CASSPYRGSSYNEQFF
-	-	TRBV5-5	TRBJ1-1	TGTGCCAGCAGTCCTGAAGGGAATGGCACTGAAGCTTTCTTT	CASSPEGNGTEAFF
-	TRBD2	TRBV6-1	TRBJ2-7	TGTGCCAGCAGTGTCCGAATTCCTACTAGCGGGAGGGCCTACGAGCAGTACTTC	CASSVRIPTSGRAYEQYF
-	-	TRBV6-5	TRBJ1-4	TGTGCCAGCAGTTACGGAGGGGGTGGGTTTGAAAAACTGTTTTTT	CASSYGGGGFEKLFF
-	TRBD1	TRBV15	TRBJ1-2	TGTGCCACCAGCAGAGTGGGAAGGGACAGGGGGCGTCGTGGCTACACCTTC	CATSRVGRDRGRRGYTF
-	-	TRBV15	TRBJ1-5	TGTGCCACCAGCGGGGGTGGGCAAAGCAATCAGCCCCAGCATTTT	CATSGGGQSNQPQHF
-	TRBD1	TRBV5-6	TRBJ1-5	TGTGCCAGCAGCTTCGGGACAGGGGGACAGCCCCAGCATTTT	CASSFGTGGQPQHF
-	TRBD1	TRBV18	TRBJ2-5	TGTGCCAGCTCACCACCCATTCGGACAGGGGGCTGGGAGACCCAGTACTTC	CASSPPIRTGGWETQYF
once	TRBD2	TRBV6-5	TRBJ2-7	TGTGCCAGCAGCAAAAGCGGGGGGCGATCCTACGAGCAGTACTTC	CASSKSGGRSYEQYF
once	-	TRBV12-5	TRBJ2-2	TGTGCTAGTGGTTTGGCCCGACAGGTAGCGAACACCGGGGAGCTGTTTTTT	CASGLARQVANTGELFF
-	-	TRBV6-5	TRBJ1-2	TGTGCCAGCAGTTACAAGGAGCGAGGGCATGATGGCTACACCTTC	CASSYKERGHDGYTF
-	TRBD2	TRBV7-3	TRBJ2-3	TGTGCCAGCAGCTACGGGACTAGCGGGGGCCTTAGCACAGATACGCAGTATTTT	CASSYGTSGGLSTDTQYF
-	-	TRBV6-5	TRBJ1-1	TGTGCCAGCAGCCCCTACAATTCAATGGACACTGAAGCTTTCTTT	CASSPYNSMDTEAFF
-	-	TRBV7-2	TRBJ2-5	TGTGCCAGCAGCTTAATGGCCGGACGCCCTAGGGAGACCCAGTACTTC	CASSLMAGRPRETQYF
-	TRBD2	TRBV27	TRBJ2-3	TGTGCCAGCAGTCGGACTAGCGAGAATACGCAGTATTTT	CASSRTSENTQYF
once	TRBD2	TRBV29-1	TRBJ2-5	TGCAGCGTTGACCTCGGGACTAGCATAGATCTCCAAGAGACCCAGTACTTC	CSVDLGTSIDLQETQYF
-	-	TRBV6-5	TRBJ2-1	TGTGCCAGCAGCTATGACTGGGACTACAATGAGCAGTTCTTC	CASSYDWDYNEQFF
-	-	TRBV1	TRBJ2-1	TGCACCAGCAGCCAAGAGACTAGCGGGGCTTCCTACAATGAGCAGTTCTTC	CTSSQETSGASYNEQFF
-	TRBD1	TRBV4-3	TRBJ2-1	TGCGCCAGCAGCCAACAAACCAGGACAGGCTACAATGAGCAGTTCTTC	CASSQQTRTGYNEQFF
-	TRBD2	TRBV28	TRBJ2-7	TGTGCCAGCAGTTTTATCAGCGGGAGGGCCACCTACGAGCAGTACTTC	CASSFISGRATYEQYF
-	-	TRBV11-3	TRBJ1-3	TGTGCCAGCAGCTTCCGTTCTGGAAACACCATATATTTT	CASSFRSGNTIYF
-	-	TRBV5-1	TRBJ1-1	TGCGCCAGCAGCTTGGCTGCGGGGGTTGCTTTCTTT	CASSLAAGVAFF
-	-	TRBV12-5	TRBJ2-1	TGTGCTAGTGGTTCCCCCGGCCCAGGGGATGAGCAGTTCTTC	CASGSPGPGDEQFF
-	-	TRBV19	TRBJ1-2	TGTGCCAGTAGTATAGATCTAGAGGGCTGGAACTATGGCTACACCTTC	CASSIDLEGWNYGYTF
-	TRBD1	TRBV29-1	TRBJ1-1	TGCAGCTCCCACTGGCAGGGGGACAACACTGAAGCTTTCTTT	CSSHWQGDNTEAFF
few	TRBD2	TRBV11-2	TRBJ2-7	TGTGCCAGCAGCTTACTGTTTTGGACTAGCGGGTCCTACGAGCAGTACTTC	CASSLLFWTSGSYEQYF